These 31 T cell receptor beta chains came from one sample sequenced in a study of T cells in narcolepsy. Using immunoSEQ multiplex PCR, the repertoire was profiled, and TCRdb retains in-frame clones only, with some absent. The table has roughly 25,000 clones, around four fifths seen once; the top ten hold 1.3%. The source material was CD45RA- memory CD4+ T cells from PBMCs. All receptors derive from a human donor with narcolepsy.

This clone was recorded a few times. V and J are TRBV6-1 and TRBJ2-1; D is undetermined. V lost 3 bases, J lost 6 bases, and 6 bases lay in between. Germline CDR1 is MNHNS and CDR2 is SASEGT. The CDR3 is 12 residues long. CDR3 in amino acids: CASSDTVNEQFF. CDR3 sequence (DNA): TGTGCCAGCAGTGATACGGTCAATGAGCAGTTCTTC.

The chain uses TRBV18 and TRBJ2-7; D is undetermined. Germline loops: CDR1 KGHSH, CDR2 LQKENI. V was pared by 0 bases and J by 3 bases, with 3 bases between. This CDR3 has 12 amino acids. Here the CDR3 DNA reads TGTGCCAGCTCACCACCTAACTACGAGCAGTACTTC. Translating gives CASSPPNYEQYF. Based on the CDR3 plus reference TRBV18 and TRBJ2-7, the full variable domain is NAGVMQNPRHLVRRRGQEARLRCSPMKGHSHVYWYRQLPEEGLKFMVYLQKENIIDESGMPKERFSAEFPKEGPSILRIQQVVRGDSAAYFCASSPPNYEQYFGPGTRLTVT.

This rearrangement joins TRBV6-6 to TRBJ1-1; TRBD1 is a possible D gene (6 bases). CDR1 and CDR2 from the germline V gene are MNHNY and SVGAGI (reference sequence). The CDR3 has 15 amino acids. Trimming shortened V by 2 bases and J by 0 bases, and 10 bases separated the two germline ends. Written as DNA, the CDR3 is TGTGCCAGCAGTTACCCACAGGGAGTGAACACTGAAGCTTTCTTT. This encodes CASSYPQGVNTEAFF.

V usage is TRBV5-1 and J usage is TRBJ2-2; D may be TRBD2 (6 bases). The CDR3 loop spans 13 amino acids. Germline V gene lookup returns CDR1 SGHRS and CDR2 YFSETQ. Trimming shortened V by 5 bases and J by 9 bases, and 14 bases separated the two germline ends. The CDR3 spells CASRPPGEWELFF. The CDR3 bases are TGCGCCAGCAGACCCCCGGGGGAGTGGGAGCTGTTTTTT.

V usage is TRBV4-3 and J usage is TRBJ2-1, with 11 nucleotides matching TRBD2. The CDR3 loop spans 17 amino acids. Germline V gene lookup returns CDR1 LGHNA and CDR2 YSLEER. V dropped 5 bases and J dropped 6; count of bases not matched to a gene: 12. CDR3 nucleotide sequence: TGCGCCAGCAGCTACGAAGGTCCTAGCGGGAGGTTCAATGAGCAGTTCTTC. This sequence encodes CASSYEGPSGRFNEQFF.

The J gene is TRBJ1-5, the V gene TRBV5-5, with 9 bases lining up with TRBD1. The V and J ends lost 1 base and 6 bases, in that order; junction bases with no gene match: 14. This CDR3 has 18 amino acids. Germline assignment: CDR1 SGHKS and CDR2 YYEKEE (reference sequence). The CDR3 region is CASSLYLRDRVVSQPQHF. CDR3 DNA sequence: TGTGCCAGCAGCTTGTATCTCCGGGACAGGGTCGTCAGTCAGCCCCAGCATTTT.

The V gene is TRBV27, the J gene TRBJ2-1; 9 nucleotides agree with TRBD1. This CDR3 comprises 15 residues. From germline, CDR1 is MNHEY and CDR2 SMNVEV (reference sequence). The ends lost 5 bases at V and 5 bases at J; junction bases unmatched: 7. This chain's CDR3 is CASSIRQGGHNEQFF. The CDR3 nucleotides are TGTGCCAGCAGTATACGACAGGGGGGTCACAATGAGCAGTTCTTC.

The chain joins TRBV4-3 to TRBJ2-3; 12 bases are shared with TRBD2. The CDR3 is 14 amino acids. The V gene's germline CDR1 is LGHNA and CDR2 YSLEER. V lost 4 bases, J lost 5 bases, and 1 base stayed unmatched. CDR3 loop: CASSRGLAGDTQYF. The CDR3 DNA is TGCGCCAGCAGCCGGGGACTAGCGGGAGATACGCAGTATTTT.

The chain links TRBV18 to TRBJ1-2; weak D call: TRBD1 (5 bases). Germline assignment: CDR1 KGHSH and CDR2 LQKENI. The CDR3 extends over 14 amino acids. Trimming took off 1 base at V and 2 bases at J, with 8 bases between the two ends. CDR3: CASSPQRQNYGYTF. CDR3 in DNA: TGTGCCAGCTCACCACAACGACAGAACTATGGCTACACCTTC.

V is TRBV7-2 and J is TRBJ2-7; 7 nucleotides align to TRBD1. The length of the CDR3 is 15 residues. The V and J ends lost 2 bases and 0 bases, in that order; junction bases with no gene match: 4. Germline loops: CDR1 SGHTA, CDR2 FQGNSA. The CDR3 region is CASSLLQGDSYEQYF. As DNA, the CDR3 is TGTGCCAGCAGCTTACTCCAGGGGGACTCCTACGAGCAGTACTTC.

The V and J genes are TRBV7-9 and TRBJ2-5; 13 nucleotides line up with TRBD2. The trim removed 5 bases at V and 5 bases at J, leaving 5 bases unmatched. The CDR3 loop spans 15 amino acids. Per the germline V gene, CDR1 is SEHNR and CDR2 is FQNEAQ (reference sequence). The DNA for the CDR3 is TGTGCCAGCAGCACCGGACTAGCGGGAGTGGAGACCCAGTACTTC. Translating it yields CASSTGLAGVETQYF.

The chain combines TRBV6-1 with TRBJ2-5, with D hard to call. V was shortened by 5 bases and J by 4 bases, with 17 bases between the two germline ends. The length of the CDR3 is 15 residues. The germline CDR1 and CDR2 sequences are MNHNS and SASEGT. In nucleotides, the CDR3 is TGTGCCAGCAGTCCAAGCTGGGGTCCGCTAGAGACCCAGTACTTC. This sequence encodes CASSPSWGPLETQYF.

The chain links TRBV2 to TRBJ1-5, with a tentative D call TRBD1 (5 bases). Germline CDR1 is SNHLY and CDR2 is FYNNEI. This CDR3 has 15 amino acids. V was trimmed by 4 bases and J by 5 bases, leaving 15 bases between them. The CDR3 DNA sequence: TGTGCCAGCAGTGTTCGTAGGGGCTGGGATCAGCCCCAGCATTTT. Its protein product is CASSVRRGWDQPQHF.

The chain links TRBV15 to TRBJ2-1; the D gene is possibly TRBD2 (5 bases). The ends were cut back, 8 bases at V and 10 bases at J, with 21 bases in the middle. Germline V lookup: CDR1 LNHNV, CDR2 YYDKDF (reference sequence). CDR3 length: 14 residues. CDR3 sequence (DNA): TGTGCCACCTCACCCCTACACGGACTTAGCGAGCAGTTCTTC. Translation: CATSPLHGLSEQFF.

This chain uses TRBV2 with TRBJ2-5; 7 bases match TRBD1. V gave up 4 bases and J gave up 5 bases; unmatched junction bases: 10. The length of the CDR3 is 15 residues. Germline CDR1 SNHLY, CDR2 FYNNEI. CDR3 in amino acids: CASSGDRVGLETQYF. The CDR3 coding sequence is TGTGCCAGCAGTGGAGACAGGGTAGGGCTGGAGACCCAGTACTTC.

This chain uses TRBV5-1 with TRBJ2-1; 9 nucleotides line up with TRBD2. Germline V gene lookup returns CDR1 SGHRS and CDR2 YFSETQ. CDR3 length: 15 amino acids. V shed 1 base and J 5 bases; nucleotides not matched to a gene: 4. This CDR3 reads CASSLTSGLNNEQFF. The CDR3 DNA sequence: TGCGCCAGCAGCTTGACTAGCGGGCTTAACAATGAGCAGTTCTTC.

The chain combines TRBV29-1 with TRBJ2-4; D is unclear. V was shortened by 6 bases and J by 0 bases, with 6 bases between the two germline ends. Germline-derived CDR1 and CDR2 are SQVTM and ANQGSEA. The CDR3 extends over 12 amino acids. The CDR3 nucleotides read TGCAGCGTATCACTAGCCAAAAACATTCAGTACTTC. Amino acids: CSVSLAKNIQYF.

The genes are TRBV5-5 and TRBJ2-7; possible D gene TRBD1, 5 bases. This CDR3 contains 13 residues. V shed 4 bases and J shed 0 bases, with 8 bases lying between them. Germline V gene data show CDR1 as SGHKS and CDR2 as YYEKEE (reference sequence). CDR3 amino acids: CASSPQVSYEQYF. The DNA of the CDR3 is TGTGCCAGCAGCCCACAGGTCTCCTACGAGCAGTACTTC.

The chain recombines TRBV19 with TRBJ2-5, with 8 bases identical to TRBD1. Germline loops: CDR1 LNHDA, CDR2 SQIVND (reference sequence). The CDR3 sequence is 15 residues long. J was trimmed by 4 bases and V by 1 base; bases with no gene match: 5. In DNA, the CDR3 is TGTGCCAGTAGTATAGCCAGGGGGCGAGTAGAGACCCAGTACTTC. This translates into CASSIARGRVETQYF. Filled out from reference TRBV19 and TRBJ2-5, the complete variable domain reads DGGITQSPKYLFRKEGQNVTLSCEQNLNHDAMYWYRQDPGQGLRLIYYSQIVNDFQKGDIAEGYSVSREKKESFPLTVTSAQKNPTAFYLCASSIARGRVETQYFGPGTRLLVL.

J is TRBJ2-1 and V is TRBV5-1; 15 nucleotides match TRBD2. Per germline, CDR1 SGHRS and CDR2 YFSETQ. Trimming removed 4 bases from V and 9 bases from J; junction bases left unmatched: 2. The CDR3 covers 14 residues. CDR3 amino acids: CASSRTSGRGEQFF. DNA of the CDR3: TGCGCCAGCAGCCGGACTAGCGGGAGGGGTGAGCAGTTCTTC.

This clone was detected only once. The V and J genes are TRBV28 and TRBJ1-4, with D unclear. Germline assignment: CDR1 MDHEN and CDR2 SYDVKM. The CDR3 spans 16 residues. V lost 4 bases to trimming and J lost 1 base, with 13 bases between them. CDR3 in amino acids: CASSSFSRRTNEKLFF. CDR3 nucleotide sequence: TGTGCCAGCAGTTCGTTTTCCCGGAGAACTAATGAAAAACTGTTTTTT.

Of note for this clone: The same CDR3 arises from other DNA sequences in this sample as well. CDR3 coding DNA: TGTGCCAGCACCTGGGGGACGAGTGGGGTGGGGCGCTACACCTTC. Translating gives CASTWGTSGVGRYTF. The rearrangement links TRBV28 to TRBJ1-2; tentative D call: TRBD1 (5 bases). V lost 7 bases and J 9 bases, leaving 24 bases between the germline ends. The CDR3 extends over 15 amino acids. From germline, CDR1 is MDHEN and CDR2 SYDVKM.

The V call is TRBV15, the J call TRBJ2-5, with TRBD2 as a possible D gene (5 bases). Judging by the DNA end, TRBJ2-7 fits better; the J call may be wrong. The CDR3 length is 15 residues. CDR1 and CDR2 from the germline V gene are LNHNV and YYDKDF (reference sequence). The CDR3 DNA is TGTGCCACCAGCAGAGGGCGGGTTGGAGTATACGAGCAGTACTTC. Translation: CATSRGRVGVYEQYF.

The V and J genes are TRBV11-2 and TRBJ2-1, with 9 bases that match TRBD2. Trimming at V came to 0 bases and at J to 2 bases, leaving 5 bases not matched to a gene. Germline assignment: CDR1 SGHAT and CDR2 FQNNGV. The CDR3 contains 17 residues. Here the CDR3 DNA reads TGTGCCAGCAGCTTAGATCACCCTAGCGGGACCTACAATGAGCAGTTCTTC. It translates to CASSLDHPSGTYNEQFF.

The rearrangement joins TRBV29-1 to TRBJ1-5; the match to TRBD1 covers 9 bases. The germline CDR1 and CDR2 sequences are SQVTM and ANQGSEA. The V gene end was trimmed by 4 bases and the J gene end by 4 bases; junction bases not matched to a gene: 2. CDR3 length equals 13 residues. The CDR3 DNA reads TGCAGCGTTGGGGACAGGGCAAATCAGCCCCAGCATTTT. Residues: CSVGDRANQPQHF.

This chain uses TRBV7-2 with TRBJ2-5; D gene uncertain. Germline V gene sequence: CDR1 SGHTA, CDR2 FQGNSA. The CDR3 has 15 residues. With 2 bases removed from V and 5 bases from J, the gap between germline ends came to 15 bases. CDR3 bases: TGTGCCAGCAGCTTAAGTTCTCGACCGTGGGAGACCCAGTACTTC. Its protein product is CASSLSSRPWETQYF. Filled out from reference TRBV7-2 and TRBJ2-5, the complete variable domain reads GAGVSQSPSNKVTEKGKDVELRCDPISGHTALYWYRQSLGQGLEFLIYFQGNSAPDKSGLPSDRFSAERTGGSVSTLTIQRTQQEDSAVYLCASSLSSRPWETQYFGPGTRLLVL.

V usage is TRBV6-4 and J usage is TRBJ2-1; D may be TRBD2 (6 bases). Germline V gives CDR1 MRHNA, CDR2 SNTAGT. The ends were cut back, 2 bases at V and 4 bases at J, with 21 bases in the middle. The CDR3 consists of 18 residues. CDR3 coding DNA: TGTGCCAGCAGTGACACGTTTTCGGGGGACCCAGAGTACAATGAGCAGTTCTTC. Translating it yields CASSDTFSGDPEYNEQFF.

The chain couples TRBV6-6 to TRBJ2-5, with D tentatively TRBD2 (6 bases). Trimming took off 4 bases at V and 1 base at J, with 10 bases between the two ends. The CDR3 covers 14 residues. From germline, CDR1 is MNHNY and CDR2 SVGAGI (reference sequence). The CDR3 sequence is CASSFSGAQETQYF. The CDR3 bases are TGTGCCAGCAGTTTTAGCGGAGCCCAAGAGACCCAGTACTTC.

The J gene is TRBJ2-3, the V gene TRBV10-3; D not resolved. This CDR3 has 15 residues. V dropped 4 bases and J dropped 5 bases, with 16 bases sitting between them. Germline values: CDR1 ENHRY, CDR2 SYGVKD. The CDR3 region is CAISGSRVGIDTQYF. Written as DNA, the CDR3 is TGTGCCATCAGTGGTTCACGGGTCGGAATAGATACGCAGTATTTT.

V is TRBV11-2 and J is TRBJ2-7; TRBD2 aligns across 11 bases. V lost 5 bases and J lost 3; bases outside the gene matches: 12. This CDR3 region has 17 residues. CDR1 is SGHAT, CDR2 FQNNGV, per germline. CDR3 sequence reads: CASSRTSGFLLRYEQYF. The CDR3 DNA reads TGTGCCAGCAGCCGGACTAGCGGGTTCCTATTACGCTACGAGCAGTACTTC.

A single count supports this clone. V gene TRBV7-9 combines with J gene TRBJ1-1, with 10 positions matching TRBD1. This CDR3 region has 16 residues. Germline loops: CDR1 SEHNR, CDR2 FQNEAQ (reference sequence). V lost 5 bases to trimming and J lost 0 bases; unmatched junction nucleotides: 6. The CDR3 region has the DNA TGTGCCAGCAGCCCAGGACAGGGGGAGGTGAACACTGAAGCTTTCTTT. Its translation is CASSPGQGEVNTEAFF.